This T cell receptor beta chain came from a study of cytotoxic CD8 clonotypes in ibrutinib-treated CLL. Study-level findings and limits: Public clonotypes, found uncommonly, either contracted or stayed stable on treatment.

Produced via immunoSEQ multiplex PCR; TCRdb's table is partial and in-frame only. The sample contains about 40,000 clones, just over 70% of which appear only once. V dropped 2 bases and J dropped 1 base, with 7 bases sitting between them. Germline CDR1 and CDR2: GTSNPN and SVGIG (reference sequence). There are 13 residues in the CDR3. PBMCs were cryopreserved, and approximately 2 micrograms of genomic DNA from them went into TCR beta libraries. As regards this clone: Antigen unknown.

The gene calls are TRBV30 and TRBJ2-3, with unresolved D. The input for sequencing was PBMCs, taken at disease progression, from a patient treated with ibrutinib. This sequence was found in a human donor with chronic lymphocytic leukemia. This CDR3 is CAWSIAGTDTQYF. CDR3 DNA sequence: TGTGCCTGGAGTATAGCCGGCACAGATACGCAGTATTTT.